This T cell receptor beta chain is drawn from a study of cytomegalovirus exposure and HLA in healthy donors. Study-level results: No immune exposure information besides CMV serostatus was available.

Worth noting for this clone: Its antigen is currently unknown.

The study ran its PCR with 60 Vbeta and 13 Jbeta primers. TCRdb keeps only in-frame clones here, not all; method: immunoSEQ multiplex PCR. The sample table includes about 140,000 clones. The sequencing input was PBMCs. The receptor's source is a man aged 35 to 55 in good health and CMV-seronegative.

CDR3 loop: CASSPNQGSLADTQYF. CDR3 sequence (DNA): TGTGCCAGCAGCCCTAACCAGGGAAGTCTGGCAGATACGCAGTATTTT. The chain couples TRBV7-9 to TRBJ2-3; D possibly corresponds to TRBD1 (5 bases). V was cut by 5 bases and J by 4 bases, with 19 bases left in between. CDR1 and CDR2 (germline): SEHNR, FQNEAQ (reference sequence). The CDR3 loop spans 16 amino acids.